This T cell receptor (beta chain) was captured in a study of CD8+ T cells in alopecia areata. Lesional scalp punch biopsies and peripheral blood came from alopecia areata patients. CDR1 and CDR2 (germline): SEHNR, FQNEAQ (reference sequence). The V gene lost 5 bases and the J gene lost 6 bases, with 20 bases spanning the gap. The CDR3 spans 16 residues. RNA, once extracted, was reverse transcribed into cDNA for use as the sequencing template. Generated by immunoSEQ multiplex PCR, the TCRdb table keeps only in-frame clones and is missing some. The sample has some 30,000 clones, 62% seen once. Sequenced input: NKG2D-high CD8+ T cells sorted from blood. The source is a human donor with alopecia areata. This chain links TRBV7-9 with TRBJ2-1; the D gene is possibly TRBD2 (6 bases). CDR3 DNA: TGTGCCAGCAGCGATAGCCTGGGCCCGGAGGGCAATGAGCAGTTCTTC. Protein: CASSDSLGPEGNEQFF. The whole variable domain, filled in from reference TRBV7-9 and TRBJ2-1, reads DTGVSQNPRHKITKRGQNVTFRCDPISEHNRLYWYRQTLGQGPEFLTYFQNEAQLEKSRLLSDRFSAERPKGSFSTLEIQRTEQGDSAMYLCASSDSLGPEGNEQFFGPGTRLTVL.